The 20 T cell receptor beta chains listed next were all sequenced from one sample in a study of cytomegalovirus exposure and HLA in healthy donors. The PCR ran on 60 Vbeta and 13 Jbeta primers. Data came from immunoSEQ multiplex PCR; TCRdb stores just in-frame clones and leaves some out. Of over 150,000 clones listed, 75% to 90% were seen once; the top ten hold under 7.5%. The sample taken for sequencing was PBMCs. Receptors originate from a man between 25 and 39 years old in good health and CMV-seropositive.

The DNA for the CDR3 is TGTGCCAGCAGCCTGAGGGACAGCCAAGAGACCCAGTACTTC. Translation: CASSLRDSQETQYF. The rearrangement links TRBV12-1 to TRBJ2-5; TRBD1 is the table's D call and was not checked against the DNA. TRBV12-1 is termed a pseudogene. This CDR3 has 14 amino acids.

This clone was detected a few times. V and J are TRBV5-1 and TRBJ2-7; the match to TRBD1 covers 10 bases. The trim removed 5 bases at V and 7 bases at J, leaving 9 bases unmatched. CDR3 length equals 14 residues. Germline-derived CDR1 and CDR2 are SGHRS and YFSETQ. CDR3 coding DNA: TGCGCCAGCAGGCTGACGGGACAGGGGTATGAGCAGTACTTC. It codes for CASRLTGQGYEQYF.

The rearrangement uses TRBV5-1 and TRBJ2-5; 8 positions match TRBD2. With 4 bases clipped from V and 9 bases from J, the junction kept 11 bases outside the gene matches. The CDR3 extends over 14 amino acids. The germline V gene encodes CDR1 SGHRS and CDR2 YFSETQ. In DNA form, the CDR3 reads TGCGCCAGCAGCCCCCGGGGGGGGGCACCGGCCCAGTACTTC. Protein: CASSPRGGAPAQYF. The full variable domain, with the rest looked up from reference TRBV5-1 and TRBJ2-5, is KAGVTQTPRYLIKTRGQQVTLSCSPISGHRSVSWYQQTPGQGLQFLFEYFSETQRNKGNFPGRFSGRQFSNSRSEMNVSTLELGDSALYLCASSPRGGAPAQYFGPGTRLLVL.

The V call is TRBV5-4, the J call TRBJ1-1; 9 nucleotides align to TRBD1. Germline-derived CDR1 and CDR2 are SGHNT and YYREEE (reference sequence). The junction had 9 bases not matched to a gene; V was cut back by 5 bases and J by 4 bases. This CDR3 has 15 residues. The CDR3 DNA reads as TGTGCCAGCAGTCCTTCTCCGGGACAGGGCACTGAAGCTTTCTTT. Its protein product is CASSPSPGQGTEAFF.

The CDR3 loop is CASSVDSGRANEQFF. The CDR3 nucleotides read TGTGCCAGCAGCGTAGACAGCGGGAGGGCAAATGAGCAGTTCTTC. V is TRBV9 and J is TRBJ2-1; 10 nucleotides line up with TRBD2. The CDR3 extends over 15 amino acids. The V segment lost 0 bases and the J segment 7 bases; nucleotides outside the gene matches: 4. Germline loops: CDR1 SGDLS, CDR2 YYNGEE.

The V gene is TRBV25-1, the J gene TRBJ1-1; maybe TRBD1 (5 bases). Trimming took off 8 bases at V and 4 bases at J, with 20 bases between the two ends. This CDR3 has 15 residues. Germline CDR1 and CDR2: MGHDK and SYGVNS. Written as DNA, the CDR3 is TGTGCCAGCGGCCCCAGCCGGGGGGGGAGCACTGAAGCTTTCTTT. Translation gives CASGPSRGGSTEAFF.

This chain uses TRBV2 with TRBJ1-5; D remains unclear. CDR1 SNHLY and CDR2 FYNNEI come from the germline V gene. CDR3 length: 18 amino acids. V was cut by 2 bases and J by 0 bases, with 17 bases left in between. The CDR3 nucleotides are TGTGCCAGCAGTGAACTCCCGCTCGAGGCGTATAGCAATCAGCCCCAGCATTTT. Translation gives CASSELPLEAYSNQPQHF.

The genes are TRBV14 and TRBJ2-1; no clear D gene. The CDR3 spans 17 residues. The germline V gene encodes CDR1 SGHDN and CDR2 FVKESK. V lost 0 bases and J 5 bases, leaving 17 bases between the germline ends. DNA for the CDR3: TGTGCCAGCAGCCAAGAATACAGTTCAGTTCTACACAATGAGCAGTTCTTC. Translated, it gives CASSQEYSSVLHNEQFF. The full variable domain, with the rest looked up from reference TRBV14 and TRBJ2-1, is EAGVTQFPSHSVIEKGQTVTLRCDPISGHDNLYWYRRVMGKEIKFLLHFVKESKQDESGMPNNRFLAERTGGTYSTLKVQPAELEDSGVYFCASSQEYSSVLHNEQFFGPGTRLTVL.

This clone was observed a few times. Here the CDR3 DNA reads TGTGCCAGCAGCTCATTGCAGGGGGCGGAGGGCTACACCTTC. Its protein product is CASSSLQGAEGYTF. The rearrangement links TRBV7-9 to TRBJ1-2; 8 bases are a match to TRBD1. V lost 4 bases, J lost 8 bases, and 9 bases stayed unmatched. Germline values: CDR1 SEHNR, CDR2 FQNEAQ (reference sequence). This CDR3 spans 14 amino acids.

The chain joins TRBV6-4 to TRBJ2-3; D not resolved. The CDR3 consists of 17 residues. CDR1 and CDR2 (germline): MRHNA, SNTAGT. Deletions cut 0 bases from V and 6 bases from J, with 19 bases between. CDR3 amino acids: CASSDSFRFSPRDTQYF. The CDR3 nucleotides read TGTGCCAGCAGTGACTCTTTCCGGTTTTCCCCCCGCGATACGCAGTATTTT.

This clone was observed once. The chain recombines TRBV4-2 with TRBJ2-1; 7 nucleotides agree with TRBD2. Germline lookup yields CDR1 LGHNA and CDR2 YNFKEQ. The CDR3 runs 17 residues. The V segment lost 0 bases and the J segment 6 bases; nucleotides outside the gene matches: 11. The chain's CDR3 is CASSQDSASGKGNEQFF. In nucleotides, the CDR3 is TGTGCCAGCAGCCAAGATTCGGCCAGCGGGAAGGGCAATGAGCAGTTCTTC.

The chain uses TRBV19 and TRBJ2-5; 8 bases agree with TRBD1. V lost 4 bases and J lost 5; bases outside the gene matches: 6. The CDR3 totals 14 residues. The germline CDR1 and CDR2 sequences are LNHDA and SQIVND (reference sequence). The CDR3 here is CASSRQGPFETQYF. Here the CDR3 DNA reads TGTGCCAGTAGTAGACAGGGGCCCTTTGAGACCCAGTACTTC. Complete variable domain (other parts from reference TRBV19 and TRBJ2-5): DGGITQSPKYLFRKEGQNVTLSCEQNLNHDAMYWYRQDPGQGLRLIYYSQIVNDFQKGDIAEGYSVSREKKESFPLTVTSAQKNPTAFYLCASSRQGPFETQYFGPGTRLLVL.

The chain carries TRBV5-1 and TRBJ2-3; 12 positions agree with TRBD2. The CDR3 has 16 residues. Losses at the gene ends were 1 base for V and 2 bases for J; bases not matched to a gene: 2. CDR1 and CDR2 from the germline V gene are SGHRS and YFSETQ. CDR3 loop: CASSLRLAGVTDTQYF. The CDR3 DNA follows: TGCGCCAGCAGCTTGAGACTAGCGGGGGTCACAGATACGCAGTATTTT.

The rearrangement joins TRBV7-9 to TRBJ2-2, with 7 positions matching TRBD1. Trimming took 5 bases from V and 3 from J; bases not matched to a gene: 6. The germline CDR1 and CDR2 sequences are SEHNR and FQNEAQ (reference sequence). This CDR3 comprises 15 residues. Written as DNA, the CDR3 is TGTGCCAGCAGCCAAGACAGGGTAGACACCGGGGAGCTGTTTTTT. Translating gives CASSQDRVDTGELFF.

V is TRBV7-9 and J is TRBJ2-7; 8 nucleotides line up with TRBD1. The CDR3 runs 14 residues. Germline CDR1 SEHNR, CDR2 FQNEAQ (reference sequence). V trimming: 5 bases; J trimming: 0 bases; junction bases outside the gene matches: 3. CDR3 region: CASSRTGRSYEQYF. CDR3 bases: TGTGCCAGCAGCCGGACAGGGCGCTCCTACGAGCAGTACTTC. Looking up the rest from reference TRBV7-9 and TRBJ2-7 gives the full variable domain: DTGVSQNPRHKITKRGQNVTFRCDPISEHNRLYWYRQTLGQGPEFLTYFQNEAQLEKSRLLSDRFSAERPKGSFSTLEIQRTEQGDSAMYLCASSRTGRSYEQYFGPGTRLTVT.

The chain couples TRBV6-4 to TRBJ2-6; D is perhaps TRBD1 (5 bases). The CDR3 runs to 14 residues. CDR1 MRHNA and CDR2 SNTAGT come from the germline V gene. Trimming pared 4 bases from V and 2 bases from J, leaving 6 bases between. The CDR3 sequence: CASSARAGANVLTF. The CDR3 DNA sequence: TGTGCCAGCAGTGCCAGGGCTGGGGCCAACGTCCTGACTTTC.

This chain joins TRBV5-8 and TRBJ2-5, with 11 nucleotides matching TRBD2. V lost 0 bases to trimming and J lost 1 base; unmatched junction nucleotides: 2. Germline V gene data show CDR1 as SGHTS and CDR2 as YDEGEE. CDR3 size: 16 residues. The CDR3 here is CASSLGTSGFQETQYF. CDR3 nucleotides: TGTGCCAGCAGCTTGGGGACTAGCGGGTTCCAAGAGACCCAGTACTTC.

The rearrangement links TRBV7-2 to TRBJ2-3, with TRBD2 matching 10 bases. The length of the CDR3 is 16 residues. From germline, CDR1 is SGHTA and CDR2 FQGNSA. The J segment lost 4 bases and the V segment lost 5 bases, leaving 9 bases of the junction unmatched. In DNA, the CDR3 is TGTGCCAGCAGCAGCCGGCCTAGCGGGAGCCCAGATACGCAGTATTTT. Residues: CASSSRPSGSPDTQYF.

This chain uses TRBV28 with TRBJ2-7; 7 bases map to TRBD1. J lost 3 bases, V lost 8 bases, and 10 bases had no gene match. The CDR3 sequence is 14 residues long. Germline V gene lookup returns CDR1 MDHEN and CDR2 SYDVKM. The CDR3 sequence is CASDTPGQRYEQYF. The CDR3 DNA is TGTGCCAGCGATACCCCGGGACAGCGCTACGAGCAGTACTTC.

The rearrangement uses TRBV6-1 and TRBJ1-1; 7 nucleotides agree with TRBD1. V lost 6 bases and J lost 7; bases outside the gene matches: 2. The CDR3 sequence is 11 residues long. Germline V CDR1 and CDR2: MNHNS, SASEGT. The CDR3 DNA reads as TGTGCCAGCAGGAGGGACAGTGAAGCTTTCTTT. Its protein product is CASRRDSEAFF.